This is a list of T cell receptor beta chains from one sample in a study of cytomegalovirus exposure and HLA in healthy donors. Repertoires were generated with immunoSEQ multiplex PCR, while TCRdb's copy carries only in-frame clones and drops some. The sample consists of fewer than 200,000 clones, approximately 80% of them appearing once. The sequenced sample consisted of PBMCs. These receptors were taken from a woman aged 50 to 65 in good health and CMV-seropositive. Both conserved end residues are part of each CDR3. The D gene is left open where the match is weak. The size entry is marked missing in some rows and otherwise reads once, few, many or a size class.

TRBJ2-1 TRBD1 TRBV7-3 . CASSPPGQGENEQFF TGTGCCAGCAGCCCTCCGGGACAGGGTGAAAATGAGCAGTTCTTC
TRBJ2-5 TRBD1 TRBV9 few CASSAQGAGETQYF TGTGCCAGCAGCGCCCAGGGGGCTGGTGAGACCCAGTACTTC
TRBJ1-5 TRBD1 TRBV7-9 . CASSLADRAYSNQPQHF TGTGCCAGCAGCTTAGCAGACAGGGCGTATAGCAATCAGCCCCAGCATTTT
TRBJ1-4 . TRBV28 . CASRYAAATNEKLFF TGTGCCAGCCGCTACGCGGCGGCAACTAATGAAAAACTGTTTTTT
TRBJ1-6 TRBD1 TRBV7-2 . CASSLAGTGGENLHF TGTGCCAGCAGCTTAGCCGGGACAGGGGGCGAGAACCTCCACTTT
TRBJ1-2 . TRBV13 . CASSLESWDAGSYTF TGTGCCAGCAGCTTAGAATCTTGGGACGCGGGAAGCTACACCTTC
TRBJ2-7 . TRBV9 . CASSVGASPPLEQYF TGTGCCAGCAGCGTTGGGGCCTCCCCACCCCTGGAGCAGTACTTC
TRBJ1-5 TRBD1 TRBV19 many CASSGTGNQPQHF TGTGCCAGTAGTGGGACAGGGAATCAGCCCCAGCATTTT
TRBJ2-1 . TRBV29-1 . CSVEDVRGNEQFF TGCAGCGTTGAAGACGTCAGGGGCAATGAGCAGTTCTTC
TRBJ1-1 TRBD1 TRBV12-5 . CASGSSRDRGKMGGTEAFF TGTGCTAGTGGCTCTAGCAGAGACAGGGGGAAAATGGGCGGCACTGAAGCTTTCTTT
TRBJ1-1 . TRBV6-1 . CASRAVLTGGTEAFF TGTGCCAGCAGGGCAGTTCTAACCGGGGGCACTGAAGCTTTCTTT
TRBJ1-1 . TRBV6-4 . CASSLPTTLRDLNTEAFF TGTGCCAGCAGTTTACCTACCACTCTCCGGGACTTGAACACTGAAGCTTTCTTT
TRBJ2-7 TRBD2 TRBV4-1 . CASSLGVSGLAGGGVSYEQYF TGCGCCAGCAGCCTTGGGGTATCTGGACTAGCGGGGGGAGGTGTATCCTACGAGCAGTACTTC
TRBJ2-2 . TRBV7-2 . CASSLVGGGTGELFF TGTGCCAGCAGCTTAGTTGGCGGCGGGACCGGGGAGCTGTTTTTT
TRBJ2-3 TRBD2 TRBV18 . CANSLNGGATDTQYF TGTGCCAACTCCCTCAACGGGGGGGCCACAGATACGCAGTATTTT
TRBJ2-7 TRBD1 TRBV6-1 . CAIWDRAYEQYF TGTGCCATCTGGGACAGGGCCTACGAGCAGTACTTC
TRBJ1-2 TRBD1 TRBV7-9 once CSSSPTGTGVGYTF TGTTCCAGCAGCCCGACCGGGACAGGGGTTGGCTACACCTTC
TRBJ2-1 . TRBV13 . CASSFGSSYNEQFF TGTGCCAGCAGCTTCGGGAGCTCCTACAATGAGCAGTTCTTC
TRBJ1-1 . TRBV16 few CASSQGGESTEAFF TGTGCCAGCAGCCAAGGCGGGGAGAGCACTGAAGCTTTCTTT
TRBJ1-1 . TRBV2 once CASPRSGGTEAFF TGTGCCAGCCCACGGTCGGGGGGAACTGAAGCTTTCTTT
TRBJ2-3 . TRBV10-2 . CASWAGAWTDTQYF TGCGCCAGCTGGGCAGGGGCATGGACAGATACGCAGTATTTT
TRBJ1-1 . TRBV19 . CASSMRLLGDTEAFF TGTGCCAGTAGTATGCGGCTGTTAGGGGACACTGAAGCTTTCTTT
TRBJ1-1 TRBD1 TRBV10-3 . CAISDSNRGRAFF TGTGCCATCAGTGATTCAAACAGGGGTAGGGCTTTCTTT
TRBJ1-5 . TRBV10-1 . CASSEPGQPQHF TGCGCCAGCAGCGAACCGGGTCAGCCCCAGCATTTT
TRBJ2-1 TRBD2 TRBV7-2 . CASSYNSGGADEQFF TGTGCCAGCAGTTACAACAGCGGGGGGGCTGATGAGCAGTTCTTC
TRBJ2-6 . TRBV27 . CASSLSLAGTGVSGANVLTF TGTGCCAGCAGTTTATCCCTGGCCGGGACTGGGGTTTCCGGGGCCAACGTCCTGACTTTC
TRBJ2-2 . TRBV30 . CAWSNQNTGELFF TGTGCCTGGAGCAATCAAAACACCGGGGAGCTGTTTTTT
TRBJ1-4 . TRBV2 . CASVPNPQGSEKLFF TGTGCCAGCGTTCCCAACCCGCAGGGCAGCGAAAAACTGTTTTTT
TRBJ1-5 . TRBV7-2 . CASSLNQANSNQPQHF TGTGCCAGCAGTCTGAATCAGGCGAATAGCAATCAGCCCCAGCATTTT
TRBJ2-1 . TRBV10-1 . CASTRDFYNEQFF TGCGCCAGCACCCGGGACTTCTACAATGAGCAGTTCTTC
TRBJ2-7 . TRBV15 . CATSRELVRGVTYEQYF TGTGCCACCAGCAGAGAATTGGTAAGGGGCGTGACCTACGAGCAGTACTTC
TRBJ2-1 TRBD1 TRBV28 . CASSLYQGESSYNEQFF TGTGCCAGCAGTTTATACCAGGGGGAGAGCTCCTACAATGAGCAGTTCTTC
TRBJ2-3 . TRBV7-2 . CASSLVGSADTQYF TGTGCCAGCAGCTTAGTCGGGTCGGCAGATACGCAGTATTTT
TRBJ1-2 TRBD1 TRBV28 once CASSLGSDRGRGYTF TGTGCCAGCAGTTTAGGTTCAGACAGGGGTAGGGGCTACACCTTC
TRBJ2-3 TRBD2 TRBV11-2 . CASSPTVGLAGVGTDTQYF TGTGCCAGCAGCCCTACGGTGGGACTAGCGGGAGTGGGCACAGATACGCAGTATTTT
TRBJ2-3 . TRBV15 . CATSRDLTDTQYF TGTGCCACCAGCAGAGATCTAACAGATACGCAGTATTTT
TRBJ2-3 TRBD1 TRBV2 . CASSSRDRGTDTQYF TGTGCCAGCAGTAGCCGGGACAGGGGAACAGATACGCAGTATTTT
TRBJ1-3 TRBD1 TRBV2 . CASRGGTGGRNTIYF TGTGCCAGCAGAGGCGGGACAGGGGGACGGAACACCATATATTTT
TRBJ2-7 . TRBV2 . CASRASQTGSEQYF TGTGCCAGCAGAGCCTCCCAAACAGGGTCCGAGCAGTACTTC
TRBJ2-7 TRBD2 TRBV4-3 . CASSQWGGSTYEQYF TGCGCCAGCAGCCAATGGGGCGGGAGTACCTACGAGCAGTACTTC